This is a list of T cell receptor beta chains from one sample in a study of pediatric ulcerative colitis. Method: immunoSEQ multiplex PCR; TCRdb's copy keeps in-frame clones and lacks some. The data hold some 40,000 clones, with 60% to 75% observed a single time. The source material was gut tissue. The receptor set was obtained from a boy between 5 and 17 years old with severe ulcerative colitis. Both conserved end residues are part of each CDR3. A D gene is named only where the DNA matches it firmly. Size tells how often a clone was seen (once, few, many) or the class of an expanded clone, and some rows leave it out.

CASSISGVWGPESSGANVLTF	TGTGCCAGTAGTATTTCAGGGGTCTGGGGCCCCGAGAGCTCTGGGGCCAACGTCCTGACTTTC	TRBJ2-6	NA	NA	TRBV19
CASSLGKIESDTEAFF	TGTGCCAGCTCACTAGGGAAAATCGAATCGGACACTGAAGCTTTCTTT	TRBJ1-1	NA	NA	TRBV18
CASRRDRAYEQYF	TGTGCCAGCAGGCGGGACAGGGCGTACGAGCAGTACTTC	TRBJ2-7	TRBD1	once	TRBV6-5
CASSIRQQGAGELFF	TGTGCCAGTAGTATCCGACAACAGGGGGCCGGGGAGCTGTTTTTT	TRBJ2-2	TRBD1	NA	TRBV19
CASSTGQGFSGYTF	TGTGCCAGCAGTACGGGACAGGGGTTTAGTGGCTACACCTTC	TRBJ1-2	TRBD1	NA	TRBV2
CASSLANSPANEKLFF	TGCGCCAGCAGCTTGGCCAACTCTCCGGCTAATGAAAAACTGTTTTTT	TRBJ1-4	NA	NA	TRBV5-1
CASSFQGRDTGELFF	TGTGCCAGCAGCTTCCAGGGTCGGGACACCGGGGAGCTGTTTTTT	TRBJ2-2	NA	NA	TRBV5-6
CASSPYRVTNYEQYF	TGTGCCAGCTCACCCTACAGGGTAACTAACTACGAGCAGTACTTC	TRBJ2-7	NA	NA	TRBV18
CASSSVGGLWFF	TGCGCCAGCAGCTCCGTGGGGGGGCTTTGGTTCTTC	TRBJ2-1	NA	once	TRBV5-1
CASSLGLTSYGYTF	TGTGCCAGCAGCCTGGGGTTGACATCTTATGGCTACACCTTC	TRBJ1-2	NA	few	TRBV5-6
CASSIIQGRASNQPQHF	TGTGCCAGTAGTATAATACAGGGGAGGGCTAGCAATCAGCCCCAGCATTTT	TRBJ1-5	TRBD1	NA	TRBV19
CASNKDSNGYTF	TGTGCCAGCAACAAGGACAGTAATGGCTACACCTTC	TRBJ1-2	NA	NA	TRBV4-2
CASSLTRSSTDTQYF	TGTGCCAGCTCACTTACACGTTCTAGCACAGATACGCAGTATTTT	TRBJ2-3	NA	NA	TRBV18
CASSLGGRTVYEQYF	TGTGCCAGCAGCTTGGGAGGGCGGACAGTCTACGAGCAGTACTTC	TRBJ2-7	NA	NA	TRBV5-6
CASSTDRVNEKLFF	TGCGCCAGCAGCACGGACAGGGTTAATGAAAAACTGTTTTTT	TRBJ1-4	TRBD1	NA	TRBV5-1
CASSSDTLNTEAFF	TGTGCCAGCAGCTCGGACACCCTGAACACTGAAGCTTTCTTT	TRBJ1-1	NA	NA	TRBV7-6
CASSPGGYNYGYTF	TGCGCCAGCAGCCCCGGGGGTTATAACTATGGCTACACCTTC	TRBJ1-2	NA	NA	TRBV5-1
CASSKGSRVDTQYF	TGTGCCAGCAGCAAAGGGTCCCGAGTTGATACGCAGTATTTT	TRBJ2-3	NA	NA	TRBV21-1
CASSGTAGKTQYF	TGTGCCAGCAGTGGGACAGCTGGGAAGACCCAGTACTTC	TRBJ2-5	TRBD1	NA	TRBV6-5
CASSLTSGGADTQYF	TGTGCCAGCAGCTTGACCAGCGGGGGGGCAGATACGCAGTATTTT	TRBJ2-3	TRBD2	medium-sized	TRBV7-2
CATAPGHSTGELFF	TGTGCCACCGCCCCGGGACACTCCACCGGGGAGCTGTTTTTT	TRBJ2-2	NA	NA	TRBV18
CASSGRDPDTGELFF	TGTGCCAGCAGTGGGCGGGACCCGGACACCGGGGAGCTGTTTTTT	TRBJ2-2	NA	NA	TRBV2
CASRANVRNTEAFF	TGTGCCAGCAGGGCCAATGTGAGGAACACTGAAGCTTTCTTT	TRBJ1-1	NA	NA	TRBV6-5
CASSLEQQYEQYF	TGTGCTAGCAGCTTAGAACAGCAATACGAGCAGTACTTC	TRBJ2-7	NA	NA	TRBV7-7
CATSQAEGYTF	TGTGCCACCTCTCAGGCGGAGGGCTACACCTTC	TRBJ1-2	NA	NA	TRBV28
CSVPPWLWVTDTQYF	TGCAGCGTTCCACCCTGGTTATGGGTCACAGATACGCAGTATTTT	TRBJ2-3	NA	once	TRBV29-1
CASSENEADEKLFF	TGTGCCAGCAGTGAAAATGAGGCAGACGAAAAACTGTTTTTT	TRBJ1-4	NA	NA	TRBV6-1
CASKVAGNTDTQYF	TGTGCCAGCAAGGTAGCGGGTAACACAGATACGCAGTATTTT	TRBJ2-3	TRBD2	once	TRBV2
CASSRAAGGQFF	TGTGCCAGCAGCCGAGCGGCCGGAGGGCAGTTCTTC	TRBJ2-1	NA	few	TRBV9
CASSNRGRGVLAYEQYF	TGTGCCAGCAGCAACCGAGGCAGGGGTGTGTTGGCCTACGAGCAGTACTTC	TRBJ2-7	NA	few	TRBV7-3
CAISWTRSLYNEQFF	TGTGCCATCTCCTGGACTAGGTCCCTTTACAATGAGCAGTTCTTC	TRBJ2-1	TRBD2	NA	TRBV10-3
CASSYRAGLNTEAFF	TGTGCCAGCAGTTACAGGGCCGGGTTGAACACTGAAGCTTTCTTT	TRBJ1-1	NA	NA	TRBV6-5
CASSPDTQTGELFF	TGCGCCAGCAGTCCGGACACACAAACCGGGGAGCTGTTTTTT	TRBJ2-2	NA	NA	TRBV5-1
CACRSETRGTDTQYF	TGTGCATGTCGCTCGGAAACCAGGGGCACAGATACGCAGTATTTT	TRBJ2-3	NA	NA	TRBV12-2
CASSPSGGASRRGTDTQYF	TGTGCCAGCAGCCCTAGCGGGGGGGCATCGCGGCGTGGCACAGATACGCAGTATTTT	TRBJ2-3	TRBD2	few	TRBV11-2
CASRGAGLAGETQYF	TGTGCCAGCAGGGGAGCGGGGCTAGCGGGTGAGACCCAGTACTTC	TRBJ2-5	TRBD2	NA	TRBV7-2
CASSLDRGNQPQHF	TGTGCCAGCAGCTTGGACAGGGGCAATCAGCCCCAGCATTTT	TRBJ1-5	TRBD1	NA	TRBV11-2